The clone carrying this TCR beta chain turned up a few times. Its antigen is not identified. This entry is derived from a study of CD8 T cells in ankylosing spondylitis. Findings of the study overall: Disease-linked clones, CD8+, were relatively rare in peripheral blood. Ankylosing spondylitis blood seemed to carry a telltale TCR beta motif made of several highly homologous variants. Both synovial fluid and blood in reactive arthritis had previously been reported to carry some motif variants.

TCRdb recomputed calls from the 5' RACE reads with MiXCR, one row per CDR3 protein. This table has 750,000 to 850,000 distinct CDR3 sequences, 10% to 15% appearing once. This clonotype was sampled from a male donor with ankylosing spondylitis. The sequenced sample was blood, either unsorted or a sorted T cell fraction (not recorded which).

CDR3 sequence: CASSLARFEQFF. Here the CDR3 DNA reads TGTGCCAGCAGCTTAGCCAGGTTTGAGCAGTTCTTC. This sequence joins TRBV7-2 and TRBJ2-1; D ambiguous. Deletions cut 0 bases from V and 9 bases from J, with 6 bases between. Germline V gives CDR1 SGHTA, CDR2 FQGNSA. This CDR3 comprises 12 residues.